This entry is about one TCR beta chain. Its antigen remains unidentified. V was pared by 5 bases and J by 3 bases, with 7 bases of the junction left unmatched. Germline assignment: CDR1 LNHDA and CDR2 SQIVND (reference sequence). The CDR3 contains 15 residues. Sequencing was limited to surgery cases with top T cell transcript signatures in brain tissue. This sample is drawn from a study of brain T cells in children with intractable seizures. Broader study findings: Pre- and post-surgery blood differed in depth, so pre-surgery absences may be undersampling.

Profiling relied on immunoSEQ multiplex PCR, and the TCRdb table lists in-frame clones only, not all of them. The table lists fewer than 150,000 clones, 94% of them singletons, with under 4.5% in the top ten. The TCR originated in a boy less than two years old with hemimegalencephaly and intractable seizures. The source material was peripheral blood, sampled at surgery. The chain links TRBV19 to TRBJ2-7, with TRBD1 identical over 10 bases. The CDR3 protein is CASSSSRDRGYEQYF. CDR3 in DNA: TGTGCCAGTAGTTCCAGCCGGGACAGGGGCTACGAGCAGTACTTC.